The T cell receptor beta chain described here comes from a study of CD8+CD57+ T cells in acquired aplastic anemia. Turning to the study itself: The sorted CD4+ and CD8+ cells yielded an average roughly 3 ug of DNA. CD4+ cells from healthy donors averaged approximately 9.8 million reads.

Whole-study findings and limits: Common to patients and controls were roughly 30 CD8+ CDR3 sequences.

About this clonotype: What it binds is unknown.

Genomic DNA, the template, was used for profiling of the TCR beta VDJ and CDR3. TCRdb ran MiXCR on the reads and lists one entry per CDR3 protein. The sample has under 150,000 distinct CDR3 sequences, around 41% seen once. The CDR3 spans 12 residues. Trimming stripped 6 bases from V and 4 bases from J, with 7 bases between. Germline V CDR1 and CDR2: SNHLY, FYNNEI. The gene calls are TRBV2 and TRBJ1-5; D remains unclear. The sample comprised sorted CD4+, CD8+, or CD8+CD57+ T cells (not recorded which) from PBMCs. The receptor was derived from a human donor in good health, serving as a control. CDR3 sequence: CASRTANQPQHF. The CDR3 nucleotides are TGTGCCAGCAGAACGGCGAATCAGCCCCAGCATTTT.